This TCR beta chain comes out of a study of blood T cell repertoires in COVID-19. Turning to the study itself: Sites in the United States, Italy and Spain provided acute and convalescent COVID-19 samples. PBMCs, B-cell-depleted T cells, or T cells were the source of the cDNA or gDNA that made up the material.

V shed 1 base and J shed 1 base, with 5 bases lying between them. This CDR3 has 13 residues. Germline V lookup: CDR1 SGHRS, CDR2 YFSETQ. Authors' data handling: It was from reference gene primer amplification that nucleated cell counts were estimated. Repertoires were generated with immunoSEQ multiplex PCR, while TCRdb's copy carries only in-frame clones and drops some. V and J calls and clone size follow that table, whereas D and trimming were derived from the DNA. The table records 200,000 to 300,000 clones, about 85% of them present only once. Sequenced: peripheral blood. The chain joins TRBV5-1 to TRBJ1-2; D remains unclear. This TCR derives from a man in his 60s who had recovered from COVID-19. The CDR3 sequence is CASSLTVNYGYTF. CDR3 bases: TGCGCCAGCAGCTTGACGGTTAACTATGGCTACACCTTC. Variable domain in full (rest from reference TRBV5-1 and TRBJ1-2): KAGVTQTPRYLIKTRGQQVTLSCSPISGHRSVSWYQQTPGQGLQFLFEYFSETQRNKGNFPGRFSGRQFSNSRSEMNVSTLELGDSALYLCASSLTVNYGYTFGSGTRLTVV.